Listed below are T cell receptor beta chains from one sample, sequenced in a study of T cells after yellow fever vaccination. A single record per CDR3 protein comes from TCRdb applying MiXCR to the 5' RACE reads. This sample has 70,000 or so distinct CDR3 sequences, with 5.9% found just once. The sequences come from CD4+ T cells sorted from PBMCs, collected approximately 16 days after the first yellow fever vaccination. The receptors stem from a man between 18 and 29 years old who received the YFV17D yellow fever vaccine. Both conserved end residues are part of each CDR3. Each record gives: J gene, clone size, D gene, V gene, CDR3 DNA, CDR3 protein. D genes are given only for firm matches. Rows may omit the clone size; those that give it use once, few, many or a size class.

TRBJ2-3,many,.,TRBV5-1,TGCGCCAGCAGTTATTGGGGTTCAGATACGCAGTATTTT,CASSYWGSDTQYF
TRBJ2-2,many,.,TRBV2,TGTGCCAGCAGACCTCCCGGGACTCCGGCGTCGGGGGAGCTGTTTTTT,CASRPPGTPASGELFF
TRBJ2-6,many,TRBD1,TRBV20-1,TGCAGTGCTAGGACAGGGGCTGGGGCCAACGTCCTGACTTTC,CSARTGAGANVLTF
TRBJ2-5,.,TRBD2,TRBV4-2,TGTGCCAGCAGCCAAGGTCGGCGGGGGATGCAAGAGACCCAGTACTTC,CASSQGRRGMQETQYF
TRBJ2-1,many,.,TRBV24-1,TGTGCCACCAGTGATTCGTTGGGGGGGCGGGATAATGAGCAGTTCTTC,CATSDSLGGRDNEQFF
TRBJ2-7,many,.,TRBV9,TGTGCCAGCAGCCCGAGGTGGGGTATCGACGAGCAGTACTTC,CASSPRWGIDEQYF
TRBJ1-5,many,.,TRBV20-1,TGCAGTGCTAGAGATCCACTCAATCAGCCCCAGCATTTT,CSARDPLNQPQHF
TRBJ2-7,many,.,TRBV3-1,TGTGCCAGCAGCCAGTTGGGCACCTACGAGCAGTACTTC,CASSQLGTYEQYF
TRBJ2-1,many,TRBD1,TRBV5-1,TGCGCCAGCAGCCCAACGGGACAGAACTCAGGAAATGAGCAGTTCTTC,CASSPTGQNSGNEQFF
TRBJ2-7,many,.,TRBV5-1,TGCGCCAGCAGCTTTGGGGGCGCGGTCGACGAGCAGTACTTC,CASSFGGAVDEQYF
TRBJ2-3,many,.,TRBV11-3,TGTGCCAGCAGCTTAGGGTCCTTGACAGGTCCCACAGATACGCAGTATTTT,CASSLGSLTGPTDTQYF